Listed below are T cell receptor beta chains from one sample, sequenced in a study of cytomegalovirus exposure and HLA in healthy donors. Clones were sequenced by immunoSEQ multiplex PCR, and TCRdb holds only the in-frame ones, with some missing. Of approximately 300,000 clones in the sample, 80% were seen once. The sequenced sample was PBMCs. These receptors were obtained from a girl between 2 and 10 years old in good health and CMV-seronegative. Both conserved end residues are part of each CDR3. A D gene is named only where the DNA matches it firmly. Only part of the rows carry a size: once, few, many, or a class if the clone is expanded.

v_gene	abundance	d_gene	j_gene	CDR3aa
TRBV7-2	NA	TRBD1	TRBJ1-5	CASSLTPWTRDSPNQPQHF
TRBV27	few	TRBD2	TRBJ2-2	CASNPAGGNTGELFF
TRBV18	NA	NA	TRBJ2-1	CASSPRSPGEQFF
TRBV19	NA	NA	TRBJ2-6	CASSITGLSGANVLTF
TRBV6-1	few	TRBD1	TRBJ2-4	CASTRQGAGENIQYF
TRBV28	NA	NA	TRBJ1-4	CASSFEGGGEKLFF
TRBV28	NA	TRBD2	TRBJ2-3	CASGTGGRADTQYF
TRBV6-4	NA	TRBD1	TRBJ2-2	CASILQGKELFF
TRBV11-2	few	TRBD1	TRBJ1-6	CASSPDSWDSYSPLHF
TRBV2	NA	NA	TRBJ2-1	CASSEATGDEQFF
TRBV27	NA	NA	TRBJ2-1	CASTDSDNEQFF